This entry lists 13 T cell receptor beta chains sequenced from one sample in a study of cytomegalovirus exposure and HLA in healthy donors. Primers for the PCR totalled 60 Vbeta and 13 Jbeta. TCRdb's copy holds only in-frame clones and misses some; the assay was immunoSEQ multiplex PCR. This sample has about 180,000 clones, with 77% found just once. Source material: PBMCs. These receptors came from a woman aged 55-75 years in good health and CMV-seropositive.

The chain has TRBV7-2 and TRBJ1-2, with D possibly matching TRBD1 (6 bases). CDR3 length: 13 residues. CDR1 and CDR2 from the germline V gene are SGHTA and FQGNSA. Trimming left V 4 bases short and J 6 bases short, with 12 bases between. CDR3 sequence reads: CASSSTGIHGYTF. The CDR3 nucleotides read TGTGCCAGCAGCTCCACAGGGATCCATGGCTACACCTTC.

In its sample, this clone was seen a few times. The chain is built from TRBV19 and TRBJ1-2; the match to TRBD1 covers 10 bases. V shed 9 bases, J shed 4 bases, and the junction held 8 bases outside the gene matches. Germline-derived CDR1 and CDR2 are LNHDA and SQIVND (reference sequence). The CDR3 covers 14 residues. The CDR3 nucleotides are TGTGCCAGCAACGATGGACAGGGGGGCTATGGCTACACCTTC. Its protein is CASNDGQGGYGYTF. The entire variable domain, with the rest obtained from reference TRBV19 and TRBJ1-2, is as follows: DGGITQSPKYLFRKEGQNVTLSCEQNLNHDAMYWYRQDPGQGLRLIYYSQIVNDFQKGDIAEGYSVSREKKESFPLTVTSAQKNPTAFYLCASNDGQGGYGYTFGSGTRLTVV.

This clone was detected a few times. The chain joins TRBV28 to TRBJ1-3; 7 bases are a match to TRBD1. This CDR3 is built from 15 residues. Germline V CDR1 and CDR2: MDHEN, SYDVKM. V lost 8 bases to trimming and J lost 0 bases; unmatched junction nucleotides: 7. The CDR3 DNA reads TGTGCCAGCGGCCGGACAGGCCTCTCTGGAAACACCATATATTTT. Its protein product is CASGRTGLSGNTIYF.

This chain links TRBV11-2 with TRBJ1-1, with a tentative D call TRBD1 (5 bases). Trimming took 2 bases from V and 11 from J, leaving 24 bases between them. The CDR3 has 16 residues. Germline assignment: CDR1 SGHAT and CDR2 FQNNGV. CDR3 in DNA: TGTGCCAGCAGCTTATTAACGGGCAGGGCAAGCAACGGGGCTTTCTTT. It codes for CASSLLTGRASNGAFF.

This clone was detected once. The chain carries TRBV15 and TRBJ1-4; unclear D gene. V lost 6 bases and J lost 7, with 18 bases in between. The CDR3 has 15 residues. The germline CDR1 and CDR2 sequences are LNHNV and YYDKDF (reference sequence). CDR3: CATSENSIPVEKLFF. The CDR3 DNA is TGTGCCACCAGTGAGAATAGTATTCCTGTTGAAAAACTGTTTTTT.

The V gene is TRBV6-5, the J gene TRBJ2-7; 7 positions match TRBD1. The CDR3 length is 11 residues. V was pared by 6 bases and J by 5 bases, with 1 base of the junction left unmatched. From germline, CDR1 is MNHEY and CDR2 SVGAGI. The CDR3 loop is CASRTGNEQYF. CDR3 bases: TGTGCCAGCAGGACAGGGAACGAGCAGTACTTC.

This clone was seen a handful of times. Sequence at one end of the junction differs from germline and may be a read error. This chain links TRBV5-4 with TRBJ2-7; 11 bases agree with TRBD2. CDR1 and CDR2 (germline): SGHNT, YYREEE (reference sequence). The CDR3 length is 15 residues. CDR3 sequence (DNA): TGTGCCAGCAGCTCCGGGACTAGCGGAGCCTACGAGCAGTGCTTC. It specifies CASSSGTSGAYEQCF. Full variable domain (missing parts from reference TRBV5-4 and TRBJ2-7): ETGVTQSPTHLIKTRGQQVTLRCSSQSGHNTVSWYQQALGQGPQFIFQYYREEENGRGNFPPRFSGLQFPNYSSELNVNALELDDSALYLCASSSGTSGAYEQCFGPGTRLTVT.

V and J are TRBV2 and TRBJ2-1, with 11 bases that match TRBD2. V gave up 7 bases and J gave up 6 bases; unmatched junction bases: 11. The CDR3 runs to 16 residues. Germline V lookup: CDR1 SNHLY, CDR2 FYNNEI. The CDR3 loop is CASNSVMGLAANEQFF. The CDR3 nucleotides read TGTGCCAGCAATTCGGTAATGGGACTAGCGGCCAATGAGCAGTTCTTC.

This clone was seen only once. The J gene is TRBJ1-6, the V gene TRBV4-1, with D maybe TRBD1 (5 bases). This CDR3 is 17 amino acids long. CDR1 is MGHRA and CDR2 is YSYEKL in the germline V gene. Trimming cost V 4 bases and J 0 bases, with 13 bases left between them. The CDR3 region is CASSPTVRSSYNSPLHF. The CDR3 nucleotides read TGCGCCAGCAGCCCGACAGTGAGGAGCTCCTATAATTCACCCCTCCACTTT.

This sequence joins TRBV7-2 and TRBJ2-4; D might be TRBD1 (5 bases). Germline CDR1 and CDR2: SGHTA and FQGNSA. V was shortened by 0 bases and J by 0 bases, with 15 bases between the two germline ends. The CDR3 sequence is 18 residues long. CDR3 amino acids: CASSLAVFQGLAKNIQYF. The CDR3, as DNA: TGTGCCAGCAGCTTAGCGGTTTTTCAGGGCCTAGCCAAAAACATTCAGTACTTC. The full variable domain, its missing parts supplied by reference TRBV7-2 and TRBJ2-4, is GAGVSQSPSNKVTEKGKDVELRCDPISGHTALYWYRQSLGQGLEFLIYFQGNSAPDKSGLPSDRFSAERTGGSVSTLTIQRTQQEDSAVYLCASSLAVFQGLAKNIQYFGAGTRLSVL.

This clone was recorded once. The rearrangement joins TRBV30 to TRBJ2-5; TRBD2 matches at 8 bases. The DNA matches TRBJ2-7 better at its end, which makes the J call doubtful. The CDR3 is 16 residues long. Germline loops: CDR1 GTSNPN, CDR2 SVGIG (reference sequence). CDR3 in amino acids: CAWSAQREGLGDEQYF. The CDR3 region has the DNA TGTGCCTGGAGTGCCCAACGGGAGGGCCTGGGGGACGAGCAGTACTTC.

The chain has TRBV30 and TRBJ1-6, with D possibly TRBD1 on 5 matching bases. The V end was cut by 4 bases, the J end by 10 bases, with 14 bases between. This CDR3 has 13 amino acids. Germline CDR1 and CDR2: GTSNPN and SVGIG (reference sequence). The CDR3 loop is CAWKGVFSSPLHF. CDR3 coding DNA: TGTGCCTGGAAAGGGGTTTTCAGCTCACCCCTCCACTTT.

The gene calls are TRBV6-5 and TRBJ1-1, with 7 nucleotides matching TRBD1. The V and J ends lost 3 bases and 0 bases, in that order; junction bases with no gene match: 4. Germline V lookup: CDR1 MNHEY, CDR2 SVGAGI. This CDR3 comprises 15 residues. This chain's CDR3 is CASSYDDRVNTEAFF. The CDR3 DNA follows: TGTGCCAGCAGTTATGATGACAGGGTGAACACTGAAGCTTTCTTT.